This T cell receptor (beta chain) originates from a study of long-term antiretroviral therapy in people with HIV. CDR3 length equals 15 residues. V lost 3 bases, J lost 8 bases, and 19 bases lay in between. The germline V gene encodes CDR1 LNHNV and CDR2 YYDKDF (reference sequence). With survey level as its setting, the immunoSEQ assay was v3.0. Produced via immunoSEQ multiplex PCR; TCRdb's table is partial and in-frame only. The sample shows about 11,000 clones, approximately 90% of them seen only once. Material: unsorted PBMCs, obtained 0.2 years before starting antiretroviral therapy. The gene calls are TRBV15 and TRBJ1-2; D remains ambiguous. The source is a woman in her thirties or forties with HIV. DNA of the CDR3: TGTGCCACCAGCAGCACTAATGGACTCCTCCGAGGCTACACCTTC. Translated: CATSSTNGLLRGYTF.